This T cell receptor (beta chain) comes out of a study of Tregs in tolerant kidney transplant recipients. Clones were read by immunoSEQ multiplex PCR, and TCRdb kept only the in-frame ones, dropping some. The sample includes about 78,000 clones, approximately 90% of them seen just once. With regard to this clone: The antigen remains undetermined.

Study results and limitations: The small number of patients limits these findings pending further validation.

This sample comprised Tregs from blood, obtained before the transplant. This TCR came from a human donor who received a combined kidney and bone marrow transplant.

The CDR3 is CASTSGGVPRTEAFF. CDR3 bases: TGTGCCAGTACCTCGGGTGGGGTCCCAAGGACTGAAGCTTTCTTT. The chain uses TRBV19 and TRBJ1-1; D not resolved. Per the germline V gene, CDR1 is LNHDA and CDR2 is SQIVND (reference sequence). The CDR3 is 15 amino acids. V dropped 7 bases and J dropped 5 bases, with 20 bases sitting between them.